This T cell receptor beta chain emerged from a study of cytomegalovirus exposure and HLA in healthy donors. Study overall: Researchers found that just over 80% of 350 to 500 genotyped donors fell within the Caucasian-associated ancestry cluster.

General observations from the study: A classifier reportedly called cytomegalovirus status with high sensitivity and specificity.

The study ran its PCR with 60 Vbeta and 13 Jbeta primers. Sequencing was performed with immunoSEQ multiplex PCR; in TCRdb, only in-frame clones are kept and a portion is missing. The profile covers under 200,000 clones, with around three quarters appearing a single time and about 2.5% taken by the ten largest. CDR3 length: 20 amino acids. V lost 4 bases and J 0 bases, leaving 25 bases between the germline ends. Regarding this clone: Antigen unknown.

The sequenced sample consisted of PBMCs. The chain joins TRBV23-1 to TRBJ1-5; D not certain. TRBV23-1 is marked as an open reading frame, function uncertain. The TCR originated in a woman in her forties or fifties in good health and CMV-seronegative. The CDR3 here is CASSLAGETTLIYSNQPQHF. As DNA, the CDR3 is TGCGCCAGCAGTCTCGCGGGCGAGACAACGTTGATATATAGCAATCAGCCCCAGCATTTT.